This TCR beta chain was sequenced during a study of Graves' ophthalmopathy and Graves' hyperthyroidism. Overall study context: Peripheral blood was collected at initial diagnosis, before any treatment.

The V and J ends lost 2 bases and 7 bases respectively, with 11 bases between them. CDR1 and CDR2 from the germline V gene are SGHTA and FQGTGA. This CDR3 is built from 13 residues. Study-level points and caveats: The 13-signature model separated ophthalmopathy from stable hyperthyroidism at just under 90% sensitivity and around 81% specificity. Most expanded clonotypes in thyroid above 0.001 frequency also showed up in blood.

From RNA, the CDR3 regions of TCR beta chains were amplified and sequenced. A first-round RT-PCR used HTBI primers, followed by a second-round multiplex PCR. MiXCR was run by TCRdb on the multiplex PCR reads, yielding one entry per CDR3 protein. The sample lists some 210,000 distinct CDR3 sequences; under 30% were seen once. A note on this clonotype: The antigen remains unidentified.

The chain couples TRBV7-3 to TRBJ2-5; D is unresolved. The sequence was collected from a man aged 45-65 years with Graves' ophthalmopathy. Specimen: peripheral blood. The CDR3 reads CASSLEPSGTQYF. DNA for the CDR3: TGTGCCAGCAGCTTAGAGCCCTCAGGGACCCAGTACTTC.